This record covers a single T cell receptor beta chain. This clone was seen more than once but under ten times. Its antigen is not yet known. Nothing much larger sits one base from this clone, and base qualities are not available. The entry originates in a study of T cell clones after liver transplantation (dated by TCRdb to the late 2010s). Concerning the study at large: The samples were obtained from ITN030ST, a randomized trial that attempted immunosuppression withdrawal within 2 years after liver transplantation. Donor-reactive T cell clones were identified by TCRbeta sequencing following a pre-transplant mixed lymphocyte reaction and were subsequently tracked in post-transplant blood. Third party-reactive TCRbeta sequences were also identified from pre-transplant MLRs to serve as an antigen-independent comparator for donor-reactive sequences. Three of the eight recipients were HCV-positive; the others were transplanted for non-autoimmune, non-viral indications. The subjects received no induction therapy and were kept on standard immunosuppression until randomization at 12-24 months post-transplant. To count as tolerant, a recipient had to stay completely off immunosuppression for at least one year without liver enzymes climbing beyond twice the upper limit of normal. Blood samples were collected pre-transplant, pre-randomization before withdrawal, and post-randomization after either full withdrawal or failed withdrawal. The studied cohort comprised 8 liver transplant recipients, 3 classified as tolerant and 5 as non-tolerant.

The germline V gene yields SGDLS for CDR1 and YYNGEE for CDR2. From its cysteine to its phenylalanine, the CDR3 spans 14 amino acids. Of all the DNA, just the CDR3 is kept, 42 bases in frame from base 1. Germline trimming amounts to 4 bases on V and 4 bases on J, with 7 as the count of junction bases outside the gene matches. High-throughput TCRbeta CDR3 sequencing of frozen genomic DNA was performed by immunoSEQ, with PCR amplification, mapping, bias correction and internal controls included. The study's own analysis went as follows. Only productive rearrangements were retained, and each unique TCRbeta sequence was defined by its CDR3 nucleotide sequence together with its V and J gene. A sequence counted as donor-reactive only if the sequence showed at least 5-fold expansion in CFSE-low cells compared with unstimulated pre-transplant cells and had a frequency of at least 0.01%. To ensure at least 90% detection power, minimum frequency thresholds were set for each subject based on that subject's lowest-template unstimulated sample. Jensen-Shannon divergence between the top 1000 TCRbeta sequences post- versus pre-transplant served as the measure of repertoire turnover. Two-sided Fisher's exact tests were used to test for changes in how often donor-reactive sequences were detected. The source is immuneACCESS, and TCRdb retained only in-frame sequences with V and J called. Part of the clones is not carried over; for the studies checked, unresolved V genes explain less than half of this, and the remainder is unexplained. V, J and clone size derive from that table, while D and trimming were established from the DNA sequence. The sample yields 70,000 to 85,000 clones; 80% were counted once. The ten largest account for about 0.6% of the sample.

The label giving this sample's time point can be read as: pre-transplant. Thawed unstimulated PBMCs were stained for CD3, CD4 and CD8 and FACS-sorted into CD3+CD4+ and CD3+CD8+ populations. All 8 studied subjects were randomized to immunosuppression withdrawal. The Qiagen DNeasy Blood and Tissue Kit was used for genomic DNA isolation. Results the study describes overall, beyond this receptor: In a couple of subjects, low numbers of available donor cells limited the measurable donor-reactive repertoire. Without allograft tissue specimens, donor-reactive T cells may have migrated into the graft rather than being deleted. Donor-reactive sequences decreased more than third party-reactive sequences, which suggests partial antigen-specific deletion that was not related to withdrawal success. After accounting for repertoire turnover, donor-reactive detection was significantly reduced in 7 of 8 subjects for CD4 and 8 of 8 for CD8. The conclusions were preliminary, being limited by small, heterogeneous patient numbers and by non-standardized post-transplant time points. Circulating donor-reactive CD4 TCRbeta sequences fell significantly post-transplant in 5 of 8 subjects, irrespective of tolerance or HCV status.

The sample consisted of CD4+ T cells from blood, taken before liver transplant. This TCR was recovered from a human donor who received a liver transplant. This chain joins TRBV9 to TRBJ1-2, with 7 junctional bases fitting TRBD1. The sequence in DNA is TGTGCCAGCAGCCTCACGGGACAGTCCTATGGCTACACCTTC. It specifies CASSLTGQSYGYTF.